A single sample is the source of the 26 T cell receptor beta chains below, sequenced in a study of cytomegalovirus exposure and HLA in healthy donors. With 60 Vbeta and 13 Jbeta primers, the PCR was carried out. The table came from immunoSEQ multiplex PCR; TCRdb's copy has only in-frame clones and leaves some out. Seen here are about 150,000 clones, over 70% observed once, and the top ten hold 2.1%. The specimen sequenced was PBMCs. The receptors here all came from a man aged 30-40 years in good health and CMV-seronegative.

The chain employs TRBV27 and TRBJ2-7; 9 bases map to TRBD1. Trimming cost V 4 bases and J 2 bases; bases outside gene matches: 15. CDR3 length: 18 residues. Germline-derived CDR1 and CDR2 are MNHEY and SMNVEV (reference sequence). The CDR3 reads CASSSLSSSDRGPYEQYF. Written as DNA, the CDR3 is TGTGCCAGCAGTTCCTTATCCTCCTCGGACAGGGGCCCCTACGAGCAGTACTTC.

This clone occurred once. The chain uses TRBV7-9 and TRBJ1-1, with TRBD1 as a possible D gene (5 bases). CDR3 length: 13 residues. Germline V gene data show CDR1 as SEHNR and CDR2 as FQNEAQ (reference sequence). Trimming shortened V by 4 bases and J by 4 bases, and 10 bases separated the two germline ends. The CDR3 DNA is TGTGCCAGCAGCTCGGCAGGGCGCACTGAAGCTTTCTTT. Its translation is CASSSAGRTEAFF.

V is TRBV19 and J is TRBJ2-3, with TRBD2 matching 11 bases. J lost 2 bases, V lost 3 bases, and 4 bases had no gene match. The CDR3 totals 16 residues. Germline CDR1 and CDR2: LNHDA and SQIVND (reference sequence). The CDR3 coding sequence is TGTGCCAGTAGTATTTCTAGCGGGGGGCCCACAGATACGCAGTATTTT. Its translation: CASSISSGGPTDTQYF.

The chain uses TRBV27 and TRBJ2-1; D not certain. The germline gives CDR1 MNHEY, CDR2 SMNVEV (reference sequence). The CDR3 has 12 residues. Trimming cost V 6 bases and J 6 bases, with 9 bases left between them. The CDR3 DNA sequence: TGTGCCAGCAGCCCCTCCCGCAATGAGCAGTTCTTC. Translating gives CASSPSRNEQFF.

This clone was recorded a few times. V and J are TRBV28 and TRBJ1-4; D possibly corresponds to TRBD1 (5 bases). The V end was cut by 3 bases, the J end by 0 bases, with 5 bases between. CDR1 is MDHEN and CDR2 is SYDVKM in the germline V gene. The CDR3 length is 14 residues. The CDR3 spells CASSFRATNEKLFF. In DNA form, the CDR3 reads TGTGCCAGCAGTTTCAGGGCAACTAATGAAAAACTGTTTTTT.

The V and J genes are TRBV4-3 and TRBJ1-2; a possible D gene is TRBD1 (5 bases). The CDR3 runs 14 residues. Trimming stripped 1 base from V and 8 bases from J, with 14 bases between. In germline, CDR1 is LGHNA, CDR2 YSLEER. The CDR3 DNA reads TGCGCCAGCAGCCAAGTTACAGGCACTTCAGGCTACACCTTC. Translating gives CASSQVTGTSGYTF.

The J gene is TRBJ1-2, the V gene TRBV7-9, with D maybe TRBD1 (5 bases). In germline, CDR1 is SEHNR, CDR2 FQNEAQ (reference sequence). The CDR3 has 14 residues. V was shortened by 7 bases and J by 8 bases, with 20 bases between the two germline ends. The CDR3: CASTPPGDGRGYTF. CDR3 sequence (DNA): TGTGCCAGCACCCCCCCGGGGGATGGACGCGGCTACACCTTC.

The chain carries TRBV4-3 and TRBJ1-6; TRBD1 aligns across 7 bases. Germline V gives CDR1 LGHNA, CDR2 YSLEER. V trimming: 4 bases; J trimming: 5 bases; junction bases outside the gene matches: 5. This CDR3 has 15 residues. The CDR3 region is CASSPGTANNSPLHF. The CDR3 DNA follows: TGCGCCAGCAGCCCCGGGACAGCCAATAATTCACCCCTCCACTTT.

Here the CDR3 DNA reads TGTGCCAGTACTTTATTGGGAGGGGGGAAGAACACTGAAGCTTTCTTT. It specifies CASTLLGGGKNTEAFF. V and J are TRBV19 and TRBJ1-1; the D gene is possibly TRBD1 (6 bases). Germline values: CDR1 LNHDA, CDR2 SQIVND (reference sequence). The CDR3 length is 16 residues. The V and J ends lost 7 bases and 1 base respectively, with 19 bases between them.

V gene TRBV19 combines with J gene TRBJ2-2; 14 bases match TRBD2. The CDR3 is 16 residues long. After removal of 4 bases from V and 7 bases from J, the junction contained 5 bases not matched to a gene. From germline, CDR1 is LNHDA and CDR2 SQIVND (reference sequence). The CDR3 loop reads CASSTGLAGGNGELFF. CDR3 DNA: TGTGCCAGTAGTACCGGACTAGCGGGGGGTAACGGGGAGCTGTTTTTT.

The chain combines TRBV5-1 with TRBJ2-5; 14 bases map to TRBD2. Germline CDR1 reads SGHRS; CDR2 reads YFSETQ. Trimming cost V 3 bases and J 5 bases; bases outside gene matches: 3. CDR3 size: 15 residues. DNA of the CDR3: TGCGCCAGCAGCTACGGGACTAGCGGGGGTGAGACCCAGTACTTC. Translation: CASSYGTSGGETQYF. Together with reference TRBV5-1 and TRBJ2-5, the CDR3 gives the full variable domain: KAGVTQTPRYLIKTRGQQVTLSCSPISGHRSVSWYQQTPGQGLQFLFEYFSETQRNKGNFPGRFSGRQFSNSRSEMNVSTLELGDSALYLCASSYGTSGGETQYFGPGTRLLVL.

The chain is built from TRBV7-2 and TRBJ1-1, with no clear D. Germline CDR1 and CDR2: SGHTA and FQGNSA. The CDR3 consists of 13 residues. V was cut by 2 bases and J by 10 bases, with 14 bases left in between. The CDR3 DNA reads as TGTGCCAGCAGCTTAAACGGGGATCGGTTAGCTTTCTTT. Residues: CASSLNGDRLAFF.

The chain is built from TRBV28 and TRBJ1-2, with 8 positions matching TRBD1. The junction had 5 bases not matched to a gene; V was cut back by 10 bases and J by 4 bases. CDR3 length equals 12 residues. Germline CDR1 reads MDHEN; CDR2 reads SYDVKM. DNA for the CDR3: TGTGCCACGGACAGGGAACGCTATGGCTACACCTTC. Its translation: CATDRERYGYTF.

The sample holds a few counts of this clone. The chain couples TRBV5-4 to TRBJ2-3, with D perhaps matching TRBD2 (7 bases). Germline CDR1 SGHNT, CDR2 YYREEE (reference sequence). The germline V and J ends were trimmed by 0 bases and 1 base, with 12 bases remaining between them. The CDR3 runs to 16 residues. CDR3 sequence: CASSLGGGAGTDTQYF. CDR3 bases: TGTGCCAGCAGCTTGGGAGGGGGGGCAGGCACAGATACGCAGTATTTT.

The chain couples TRBV4-3 to TRBJ2-5, with 9 bases that match TRBD1. The J call may be mistaken, given a closer DNA end match to TRBJ2-7. CDR3 length equals 15 residues. CDR1 is LGHNA, CDR2 YSLEER, per germline. The CDR3 nucleotides are TGCGCCAGCAGCCCAGCCGAGGGACAGGGCTACGAGCAGTACTTC. Amino acids: CASSPAEGQGYEQYF.

The chain has TRBV9 and TRBJ2-7; 11 bases are shared with TRBD2. The CDR3 sequence is 15 residues long. Germline lookup yields CDR1 SGDLS and CDR2 YYNGEE. V lost 2 bases to trimming and J lost 2 bases; unmatched junction nucleotides: 3. CDR3 amino acids: CASSVLAGGPYEQYF. The CDR3 DNA reads as TGTGCCAGCAGCGTCCTAGCGGGGGGTCCCTACGAGCAGTACTTC.

The chain joins TRBV4-3 to TRBJ2-1; 8 bases match TRBD1. The length of the CDR3 is 15 residues. Trimming at V came to 2 bases and at J to 5 bases, leaving 5 bases not matched to a gene. The germline gives CDR1 LGHNA, CDR2 YSLEER. DNA for the CDR3: TGCGCCAGCAGCCAATTACAGGGGGGCCACAATGAGCAGTTCTTC. Amino acid sequence: CASSQLQGGHNEQFF.

This chain links TRBV14 with TRBJ2-7; 8 positions match TRBD2. CDR1 is SGHDN, CDR2 FVKESK, per germline. The ends lost 0 bases at V and 3 bases at J; junction bases unmatched: 7. The CDR3 sequence is 16 residues long. CDR3 in amino acids: CASSQDYGGAVYEQYF. CDR3 in DNA: TGTGCCAGCAGCCAAGATTACGGGGGGGCCGTCTACGAGCAGTACTTC.

This chain uses TRBV6-4 with TRBJ2-1, with a weak D call TRBD1 (5 bases). This CDR3 region has 13 residues. The germline V gene has CDR1 MRHNA and CDR2 SNTAGT. Trimming removed 5 bases at V and 5 bases at J, with 10 bases between. The CDR3 nucleotides read TGTGCCAGCAGTCTTAAGGGGAACAATGAGCAGTTCTTC. This encodes CASSLKGNNEQFF.

This rearrangement joins TRBV25-1 to TRBJ2-2; the D is unclear. In germline, CDR1 is MGHDK, CDR2 SYGVNS. CDR3 length: 15 residues. V lost 3 bases and J 4 bases, leaving 12 bases between the germline ends. The CDR3 DNA is TGTGCCAGCAGTGATTTCGGTCAGGTCACCGGGGAGCTGTTTTTT. Translation: CASSDFGQVTGELFF.

This clone was seen only a few times. Its ends do not fully match the called genes, so a read error is possible. J is TRBJ2-5 and V is TRBV18; D remains unclear. Germline CDR1 is KGHSH and CDR2 is LQKENI. The CDR3 is 13 amino acids. CDR3 protein: CASSPRDQEAQYF. DNA of the CDR3: TGTGCCAGCTCACCAAGAGACCAAGAGGCCCAGTACTTC.

The rearrangement links TRBV28 to TRBJ2-7, with 11 bases fitting TRBD2. The germline CDR1 and CDR2 sequences are MDHEN and SYDVKM. The CDR3 contains 15 residues. Trimming cost V 3 bases and J 2 bases; bases outside gene matches: 3. CDR3 region: CASSFVGLAAYEQYF. Written as DNA, the CDR3 is TGTGCCAGCAGTTTTGTGGGACTAGCGGCCTACGAGCAGTACTTC.

CDR3 in DNA: TGTGCCAGCAGCGATAGGGGCTCTGGGGCCAACGTCCTGACTTTC. Its protein product is CASSDRGSGANVLTF. The chain links TRBV7-2 to TRBJ2-6, with a tentative D call TRBD1 (5 bases). The germline V gene has CDR1 SGHTA and CDR2 FQGNSA. The CDR3 sequence is 15 residues long. V shed 5 bases and J shed 0 bases, with 8 bases lying between them.

The rearrangement links TRBV5-1 to TRBJ1-1; possible D gene TRBD1, 6 bases. The CDR3 is 15 residues long. Trimming left V 3 bases short and J 0 bases short, with 12 bases between. In germline, CDR1 is SGHRS, CDR2 YFSETQ. The CDR3 DNA reads TGCGCCAGCAGCTCCGACGGGGGGCTGAACACTGAAGCTTTCTTT. It specifies CASSSDGGLNTEAFF.

This clone was recorded only once. Other DNA sequences in this specimen translate into the identical CDR3. The rearrangement joins TRBV7-9 to TRBJ1-1, with 10 bases matching TRBD1. The CDR3 has 15 amino acids. Looked up from germline, CDR1 is SEHNR and CDR2 is FQNEAQ (reference sequence). V shed 1 base and J 5 bases; nucleotides not matched to a gene: 4. This CDR3 reads CASSLGDRGDTEAFF. CDR3 coding DNA: TGTGCCAGCAGCTTAGGGGACAGGGGCGATACTGAAGCTTTCTTT.

The chain has TRBV9 and TRBJ2-3; TRBD1 matches 9 bases. The germline gives CDR1 SGDLS, CDR2 YYNGEE. J gave up 2 bases and V 0 bases, and 4 bases lay outside the gene matches. This CDR3 has 16 amino acids. The CDR3 bases are TGTGCCAGCAGCGTAGGGGGACAGGGTATCACAGATACGCAGTATTTT. This gives the protein CASSVGGQGITDTQYF.